One sample yielded the 30 T cell receptor beta chains listed below, sequenced in a study of Tregs in tolerant kidney transplant recipients. Produced via immunoSEQ multiplex PCR; TCRdb's table is partial and in-frame only. The table lists some 110,000 clones, about 90% of them singletons. Sequencing input: CD4+ T cells from blood. These receptors were taken from a human donor in good health.

J is TRBJ2-7 and V is TRBV14, with a weak D call TRBD1 (6 bases). V was trimmed by 3 bases and J by 2 bases, leaving 8 bases between them. Germline V gives CDR1 SGHDN, CDR2 FVKESK. The CDR3 sequence is 13 residues long. CDR3 coding DNA: TGTGCCAGCAGCCACCAGGGGCCCTACGAGCAGTACTTC. The encoded protein is CASSHQGPYEQYF.

The chain uses TRBV29-1 and TRBJ1-1, with 8 bases lining up with TRBD1. Unmatched junction bases numbered 8, after V lost 6 bases and J lost 2 bases. Germline V gives CDR1 SQVTM, CDR2 ANQGSEA. The length of the CDR3 is 14 residues. The CDR3 DNA reads as TGCAGCGTGACGCCGGGACAGGATAACACTGAAGCTTTCTTT. It is translated as CSVTPGQDNTEAFF.

This clone was seen a single time. Other DNA sequences in this specimen translate into the identical CDR3. This chain joins TRBV7-9 and TRBJ1-5; TRBD1 aligns across 7 bases. Germline V gene data show CDR1 as SEHNR and CDR2 as FQNEAQ (reference sequence). With 3 bases clipped from V and 4 bases from J, the junction kept 0 bases outside the gene matches. This CDR3 has 13 residues. The CDR3 nucleotides are TGTGCCAGCAGCTTGACAGGGAATCAGCCCCAGCATTTT. Amino acid sequence: CASSLTGNQPQHF.

The rearrangement links TRBV25-1 to TRBJ1-3; no clear D. V lost 2 bases, J lost 5 bases, and 16 bases lay in between. The germline gives CDR1 MGHDK, CDR2 SYGVNS. The CDR3 length is 16 residues. CDR3 sequence reads: CASSEPVSSLRNTIYF. CDR3 nucleotide sequence: TGTGCCAGCAGTGAACCAGTGAGCAGTCTAAGAAACACCATATATTTT.

The chain couples TRBV5-1 to TRBJ2-2; D may be TRBD1 (6 bases). Germline assignment: CDR1 SGHRS and CDR2 YFSETQ. This CDR3 is built from 15 residues. Trimming removed 7 bases from V and 1 base from J, with 14 bases in between. The CDR3 sequence: CASGARGRNTGELFF. Written as DNA, the CDR3 is TGCGCCAGCGGCGCCAGGGGCAGGAACACCGGGGAGCTGTTTTTT.

The chain employs TRBV18 and TRBJ2-5; TRBD2 is a possible D gene (6 bases). V was trimmed by 3 bases and J by 4 bases, leaving 6 bases between them. Germline V gene data show CDR1 as KGHSH and CDR2 as LQKENI. This CDR3 has 12 amino acids. DNA of the CDR3: TGTGCCAGCTCACCGGGAGGAGAGACCCAGTACTTC. Protein sequence: CASSPGGETQYF.

This clone was observed a handful of times. The chain has TRBV19 and TRBJ1-4, with a possible D match to TRBD1 (5 bases). Germline assignment: CDR1 LNHDA and CDR2 SQIVND (reference sequence). The CDR3 extends over 14 amino acids. V gave up 3 bases and J gave up 11 bases, with 16 bases separating them. This CDR3 is CASSMTVRKGKLFF. The CDR3 DNA reads TGTGCCAGTAGTATGACAGTGCGGAAAGGTAAACTGTTTTTT.

This chain connects TRBV30 to TRBJ1-6, with TRBD1 identical over 10 bases. Looked up from germline, CDR1 is GTSNPN and CDR2 is SVGIG (reference sequence). With 2 bases clipped from V and 9 bases from J, the junction kept 7 bases outside the gene matches. The CDR3 consists of 15 residues. The CDR3 DNA sequence: TGTGCCTGGAGTCCGGACAGGGGGGCTGGTTCACCCCTCCACTTT. It yields the protein CAWSPDRGAGSPLHF.

The rearrangement links TRBV7-2 to TRBJ2-7; D gene unclear. The CDR3 is made up of 13 amino acids. V lost 3 bases, J lost 2 bases, and 8 bases lay in between. Per germline, CDR1 SGHTA and CDR2 FQGNSA. CDR3 sequence reads: CASSFGGPYEQYF. The CDR3 bases are TGTGCCAGCAGCTTCGGCGGCCCCTACGAGCAGTACTTC.

The V gene is TRBV27, the J gene TRBJ1-3, with D possibly matching TRBD1 (6 bases). The CDR3 runs to 15 residues. The V end lost 3 bases, the J end lost 0 bases, and 9 bases lay between the germline ends. Per germline, CDR1 MNHEY and CDR2 SMNVEV (reference sequence). CDR3 amino acids: CASSFTGSSGNTIYF. The CDR3 coding sequence is TGTGCCAGCAGTTTTACAGGGAGCTCTGGAAACACCATATATTTT.

The chain combines TRBV2 with TRBJ1-1; 9 bases are shared with TRBD1. The V gene's germline CDR1 is SNHLY and CDR2 FYNNEI. V gave up 8 bases and J gave up 2 bases; unmatched junction bases: 9. The CDR3 is made up of 15 amino acids. The CDR3 DNA sequence: TGTGCCAGCCTACGTCCGGGACAGGGTAACACTGAAGCTTTCTTT. As protein: CASLRPGQGNTEAFF.

The chain uses TRBV6-1 and TRBJ2-2; maybe TRBD1 (5 bases). Per the germline V gene, CDR1 is MNHNS and CDR2 is SASEGT. The CDR3 has 16 amino acids. V lost 3 bases to trimming and J lost 1 base, with 12 bases between them. DNA of the CDR3: TGTGCCAGCAGTGAGCAGCCAGGACAGAACACCGGGGAGCTGTTTTTT. Translating gives CASSEQPGQNTGELFF.

The J gene is TRBJ1-2, the V gene TRBV4-1; D gene ambiguous. Trimming shortened V by 1 base and J by 2 bases, and 11 bases separated the two germline ends. This CDR3 has 15 residues. Germline V gene sequence: CDR1 MGHRA, CDR2 YSYEKL. CDR3 loop: CASSQVLRNNYGYTF. In DNA form, the CDR3 reads TGCGCCAGCAGCCAAGTTCTCCGGAACAACTATGGCTACACCTTC.

The V gene is TRBV7-9, the J gene TRBJ2-2, with a possible D match to TRBD1 (6 bases). Deletions cut 2 bases from V and 0 bases from J, with 10 bases between. This CDR3 comprises 16 residues. Germline assignment: CDR1 SEHNR and CDR2 FQNEAQ (reference sequence). DNA of the CDR3: TGTGCCAGCAGCTTAATCAGGGGTGCGAACACCGGGGAGCTGTTTTTT. Residues: CASSLIRGANTGELFF.

This clone was seen just once. V usage is TRBV5-4 and J usage is TRBJ1-1; 9 nucleotides line up with TRBD1. With V trimmed by 3 bases and J by 6 bases, 6 bases remained unmatched. The CDR3 loop spans 14 amino acids. Germline values: CDR1 SGHNT, CDR2 YYREEE (reference sequence). CDR3 bases: TGTGCCAGCAGCTGGGACAGGGTCGCCCCTGAAGCTTTCTTT. This gives the protein CASSWDRVAPEAFF.

The CDR3, as DNA: TGTGCCAGCAGCATCGGGACAGGAATAAATGAAAAACTGTTTTTT. Translating it yields CASSIGTGINEKLFF. This rearrangement joins TRBV7-6 to TRBJ1-4, with 8 nucleotides matching TRBD1. This CDR3 comprises 15 residues. CDR1 SGHVS and CDR2 FNYEAQ come from the germline V gene. After removal of 5 bases from V and 5 bases from J, the junction contained 7 bases not matched to a gene.

In nucleotides, the CDR3 is TGTGCCAGCAGCTTTCCAGGCTCCTACGAGCAGTACTTC. Its translation: CASSFPGSYEQYF. This sequence joins TRBV7-2 and TRBJ2-7; D call uncertain. The V and J ends lost 3 bases and 0 bases respectively, with 6 bases between them. The CDR3 loop spans 13 amino acids. The germline CDR1 and CDR2 sequences are SGHTA and FQGNSA.

The chain employs TRBV30 and TRBJ1-4; D is ambiguous. Germline V gene data show CDR1 as GTSNPN and CDR2 as SVGIG (reference sequence). V lost 0 bases, J lost 6 bases, and 8 bases lay in between. The length of the CDR3 is 13 residues. The CDR3 region is CAWSVRRDEKLFF. The CDR3 DNA sequence: TGTGCCTGGAGTGTGAGGAGAGATGAAAAACTGTTTTTT.

J is TRBJ1-3 and V is TRBV6-5; unclear D gene. Looked up from germline, CDR1 is MNHEY and CDR2 is SVGAGI. CDR3 size: 14 residues. The V end lost 5 bases, the J end lost 2 bases, and 10 bases lay between the germline ends. This CDR3 is CASSPGGTGNTIYF. Written as DNA, the CDR3 is TGTGCCAGCAGTCCCGGCGGAACTGGAAACACCATATATTTT.

CDR3 nucleotides: TGTGCCTGGCGCCGGCTAGCGGGAGGTACGGAGACCCAGTACTTC. Amino acid sequence: CAWRRLAGGTETQYF. The chain joins TRBV30 to TRBJ2-5; 11 positions agree with TRBD2. This CDR3 is built from 15 residues. V trimming: 5 bases; J trimming: 5 bases; junction bases outside the gene matches: 10. Germline values: CDR1 GTSNPN, CDR2 SVGIG (reference sequence).

V is TRBV4-1 and J is TRBJ2-7; TRBD2 matches 9 bases. Germline loops: CDR1 MGHRA, CDR2 YSYEKL. CDR3 length equals 16 residues. The trim removed 0 bases at V and 7 bases at J, leaving 10 bases unmatched. Written as DNA, the CDR3 is TGCGCCAGCAGCCAAGAGGGCGGGAGGGTGTTTAGGGAGCAGTACTTC. Translation gives CASSQEGGRVFREQYF.

The gene calls are TRBV6-5 and TRBJ2-3, with D unclear. Trimming left V 6 bases short and J 1 base short, with 11 bases between. CDR3 length: 14 amino acids. CDR1 and CDR2 from the germline V gene are MNHEY and SVGAGI. DNA for the CDR3: TGTGCCAGCAGCCTCGTGGATGGCACAGATACGCAGTATTTT. Protein sequence: CASSLVDGTDTQYF.

This clone showed up just once. Here the CDR3 DNA reads TGTGCCAGCAGTACACTAGCGATCCGTGAGCAGTACTTC. This sequence encodes CASSTLAIREQYF. The chain couples TRBV6-1 to TRBJ2-5; 7 bases align to TRBD2. With V trimmed by 5 bases and J by 11 bases, 11 bases remained unmatched. Germline values: CDR1 MNHNS, CDR2 SASEGT. This CDR3 is built from 13 residues.

This rearrangement joins TRBV11-2 to TRBJ2-1; 14 bases fit TRBD2. Germline V gives CDR1 SGHAT, CDR2 FQNNGV. Trimming took 5 bases from V and 10 from J; bases not matched to a gene: 13. CDR3 length: 17 residues. DNA of the CDR3: TGTGCCAGCAGCAGAACCGGGGGGACTAGCGGGAGTCAGGAGCAGTTCTTC. Its protein is CASSRTGGTSGSQEQFF. Filled out from reference TRBV11-2 and TRBJ2-1, the complete variable domain reads EAGVAQSPRYKIIEKRQSVAFWCNPISGHATLYWYQQILGQGPKLLIQFQNNGVVDDSQLPKDRFSAERLKGVDSTLKIQPAKLEDSAVYLCASSRTGGTSGSQEQFFGPGTRLTVL.

The genes are TRBV11-2 and TRBJ2-1; D is unclear. Per germline, CDR1 SGHAT and CDR2 FQNNGV. V was pared by 1 base and J by 4 bases, with 5 bases between. The CDR3 is 13 amino acids. CDR3 sequence: CASSLAQYNEQFF. In nucleotides, the CDR3 is TGTGCCAGCAGCTTAGCACAGTACAATGAGCAGTTCTTC.

V and J are TRBV4-2 and TRBJ1-4; 8 positions match TRBD1. The CDR3 has 18 residues. Trimming removed 0 bases from V and 2 bases from J; junction bases left unmatched: 8. CDR1 and CDR2 (germline): LGHNA, YNFKEQ. DNA of the CDR3: TGTGCCAGCAGCCAAGAGTGGACAGGGACTCACACTAATGAAAAACTGTTTTTT. Amino acids: CASSQEWTGTHTNEKLFF.

The genes are TRBV14 and TRBJ2-1; D remains unclear. This CDR3 contains 11 residues. Trimming took off 2 bases at V and 5 bases at J, with 1 base between the two ends. Germline loops: CDR1 SGHDN, CDR2 FVKESK. The CDR3 loop is CASSQNNEQFF. The CDR3, as DNA: TGTGCCAGCAGCCAAAACAATGAGCAGTTCTTC.

The chain combines TRBV19 with TRBJ2-3; TRBD1 agrees at 8 bases. The V gene end was trimmed by 4 bases and the J gene end by 5 bases; junction bases not matched to a gene: 2. Looked up from germline, CDR1 is LNHDA and CDR2 is SQIVND (reference sequence). This CDR3 spans 13 amino acids. CDR3 DNA sequence: TGTGCCAGTAGTACCGACAGGGGAGATACGCAGTATTTT. Its translation: CASSTDRGDTQYF.

V usage is TRBV4-1 and J usage is TRBJ1-2; D call uncertain. Trimming pared 0 bases from V and 3 bases from J, leaving 17 bases between. Germline CDR1 is MGHRA and CDR2 is YSYEKL. CDR3 size: 17 residues. The CDR3 sequence is CASSQEAPRKVYYGYTF. As DNA, the CDR3 is TGCGCCAGCAGCCAAGAGGCCCCCCGAAAGGTTTACTATGGCTACACCTTC.

The chain couples TRBV6-5 to TRBJ1-6; no clear D. Trimming removed 2 bases from V and 9 bases from J, with 17 bases in between. The CDR3 has 16 residues. CDR1 and CDR2 (germline): MNHEY, SVGAGI. CDR3: CASSYGSGAVASPLHF. DNA for the CDR3: TGTGCCAGCAGTTACGGGTCGGGAGCGGTCGCTTCACCCCTCCACTTT.